Sequencing of this TCR beta chain was carried out in a study of blood T cell repertoires in COVID-19. Study details: Acute and convalescent COVID-19 specimens originated in the United States, Italy and Spain. The cDNA or gDNA used as material had been derived from T cells, B-cell-depleted T cells, or PBMCs.

In the study's own analysis: Nucleated cell number was recorded as an estimate derived from reference gene primer amplification. The assay was immunoSEQ multiplex PCR, and TCRdb's table has in-frame clones only and misses some. The V and J calls and clone size were taken over from that table, and D and trimming were inferred from the DNA. The sample records fewer than 130,000 clones, 82% being singletons. The CDR3 contains 14 residues. Per germline, CDR1 SGHTA and CDR2 FQGTGA. V lost 5 bases and J lost 8, with 16 bases in between. The clonotype comes from an older woman with acute or convalescent COVID-19. Sequencing was performed on peripheral blood. J is TRBJ2-1 and V is TRBV7-3, with D maybe TRBD2 (6 bases). The CDR3, as DNA: TGTGCCAGCAGCCCCTCGGCCCCGGGGGATGAGCAGTTCTTC. This codes for CASSPSAPGDEQFF.